This T cell receptor beta chain comes out of a study of T cell changes during pregnancy in multiple sclerosis. Produced via immunoSEQ multiplex PCR; TCRdb's table is partial and in-frame only. The table shows about 57,000 clones, with approximately 91% occurring only once. The V gene's germline CDR1 is SEHNR and CDR2 FQNEAQ (reference sequence). The V segment lost 1 base and the J segment 2 bases; nucleotides outside the gene matches: 1. CDR3 length equals 14 residues. The V and J genes are TRBV7-9 and TRBJ1-2, with 7 bases matching TRBD1. This clonotype originated in a female donor with multiple sclerosis, enrolled in a pregnancy study. The sample was CD4+ T cells from peripheral blood mononuclear cells, taken in the third trimester of pregnancy. CDR3 DNA: TGTGCCAGCAGCTTAGGGGGACAGAACTATGGCTACACCTTC. Translation: CASSLGGQNYGYTF.